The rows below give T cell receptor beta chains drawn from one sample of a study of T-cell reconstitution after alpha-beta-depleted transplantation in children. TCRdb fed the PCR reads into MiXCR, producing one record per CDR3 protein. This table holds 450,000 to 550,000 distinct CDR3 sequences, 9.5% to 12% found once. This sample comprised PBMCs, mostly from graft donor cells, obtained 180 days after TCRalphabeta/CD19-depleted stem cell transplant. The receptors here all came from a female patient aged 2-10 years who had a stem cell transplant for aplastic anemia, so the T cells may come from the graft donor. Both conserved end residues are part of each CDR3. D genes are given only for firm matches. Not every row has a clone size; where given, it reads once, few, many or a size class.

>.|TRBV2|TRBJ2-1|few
TGTGCCAGCAGTGGGGGCCGCAATGAGCAGTTCTTC
CASSGGRNEQFF
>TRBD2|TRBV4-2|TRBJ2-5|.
TGTGCCAGCAGGCCCTCCGGGACTAGCGATTCCCAAGAGACCCAGTACTTC
CASRPSGTSDSQETQYF
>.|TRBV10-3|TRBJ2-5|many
TGTGCCATCAGTAAAGAGCGGGCAGCTGGGGAGACCCAGTACTTC
CAISKERAAGETQYF
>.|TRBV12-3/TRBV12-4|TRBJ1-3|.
TGTGCCAGTACAGGGTCCGGAAACACCATATATTTT
CASTGSGNTIYF
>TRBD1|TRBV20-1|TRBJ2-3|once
TGCAGTGCTAGAGACCGGGACAGGGTTTCGGGCACAGATACGCAGTATTTT
CSARDRDRVSGTDTQYF
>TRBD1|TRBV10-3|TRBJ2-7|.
TGTGCCATCAGTGAGTCTGGTAGAGGGGGCCGGTACGAGCAGTACTTC
CAISESGRGGRYEQYF
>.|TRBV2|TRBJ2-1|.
TGTGCCAGCAGTGAAAGGGACCAATCCTACAATGAGCAGTTCTTC
CASSERDQSYNEQFF
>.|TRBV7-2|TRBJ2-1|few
TGTGCCAGCAGCCCAGGGACGCTGAACAATGAGCAGTTCTTC
CASSPGTLNNEQFF
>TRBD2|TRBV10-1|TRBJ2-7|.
TGCGCCAGCAGTGGAGCGGGAGGGACCTACGAGCAGTACTTC
CASSGAGGTYEQYF
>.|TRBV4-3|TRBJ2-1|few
TGCGCCAGCAGCCAAGATTCTAGCAGATACAATGAGCAGTTCTTC
CASSQDSSRYNEQFF
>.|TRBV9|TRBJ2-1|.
TGTGCCAGCAGCGTAAGGCCAGCCTACAATGAGCAGTTCTTC
CASSVRPAYNEQFF
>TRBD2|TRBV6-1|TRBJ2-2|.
TGTGCCAGCAGTCGCGGACTAGCGGGAGGACGAAACACCGGGGAGCTGTTTTTT
CASSRGLAGGRNTGELFF
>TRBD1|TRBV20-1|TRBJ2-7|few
TGCAGTGCTAGTAAGGGGGCCGTAACCTACGAGCAGTACTTC
CSASKGAVTYEQYF
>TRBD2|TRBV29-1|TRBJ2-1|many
TGCAGCGTCGGTCAGCGGGAGGCAGGCAATGAGCAGTTCTTC
CSVGQREAGNEQFF
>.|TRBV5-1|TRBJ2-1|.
TGCGCCAGCAGCCCCAGGGTAACGGGGTACAATGAGCAGTTCTTC
CASSPRVTGYNEQFF
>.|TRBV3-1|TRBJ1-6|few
TGCCCAGGGGCAGGGCTTAATTCACCCCTCCACTTT
CPGAGLNSPLHF
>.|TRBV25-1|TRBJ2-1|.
TGTGCCAGCAGTGAAGCCCATCACATGCCCTACAATGAGCAGTTCTTC
CASSEAHHMPYNEQFF
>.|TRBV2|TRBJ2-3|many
TGTGCCACCGAAGGGATCAGCACAGATACGCAGTATTTT
CATEGISTDTQYF
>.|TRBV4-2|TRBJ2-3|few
TGTGCCAGCAGCCAATCCTCGGCGGGCAGCACAGATACGCAGTATTTT
CASSQSSAGSTDTQYF
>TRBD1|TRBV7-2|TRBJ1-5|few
TGTGCCAGCAGCTTAGTCTCAGGGGGTCTCCATCAGCCCCAGCATTTT
CASSLVSGGLHQPQHF
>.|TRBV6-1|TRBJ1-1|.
TGTGCCAGCCTCAGGGGCGCGGGCACTGAAGCTTTCTTT
CASLRGAGTEAFF
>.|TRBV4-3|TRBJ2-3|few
TGCGCCAGCAGCCAAGATGCCTTTGGGGTTGCTAGCACAGATACGCAGTATTTT
CASSQDAFGVASTDTQYF
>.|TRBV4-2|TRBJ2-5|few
TGTGCCAGCAGCCAAGTTTCTGGCCAGGGGGAGACCCAGTACTTC
CASSQVSGQGETQYF
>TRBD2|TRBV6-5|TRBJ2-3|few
TGTGCCAGCAGTTACGTGGCGGGGGAATCAGATACGCAGTATTTT
CASSYVAGESDTQYF
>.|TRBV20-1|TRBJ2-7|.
TGCAGTGCTATCCCCGGGACCTCCTCCTACGAGCAGTACTTC
CSAIPGTSSYEQYF
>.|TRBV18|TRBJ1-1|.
TGTGCCAGCTCACCACGATCGGACACTGAAGCTTTCTTT
CASSPRSDTEAFF
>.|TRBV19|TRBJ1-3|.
TGTGCCAGTAGTCGGGACAACTCTGGAAACACCATATATTTT
CASSRDNSGNTIYF
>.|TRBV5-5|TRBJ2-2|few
TGTGCCAGCAACCTTTGGGGGGCCATCTTTAACACCGGGGAGCTGTTTTTT
CASNLWGAIFNTGELFF
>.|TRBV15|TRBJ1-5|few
TGTGCCACCAGCAGAGACAGCCTGAGGACAGTCCTATCCTATAGCAATCAGCCCCAGCATTTT
CATSRDSLRTVLSYSNQPQHF
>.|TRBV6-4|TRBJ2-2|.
TGTGCCAGCAGTGAGCAGGGAGATCTGCCGACCGGGGAGCTGTTTTTT
CASSEQGDLPTGELFF
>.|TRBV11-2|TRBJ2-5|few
TGTGCCAGCAGCTTAGTCGGGCGGGAAGGACGGGAGACCCAGTACTTC
CASSLVGREGRETQYF
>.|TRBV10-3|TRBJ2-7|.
TGTGCCATCAGAGGGTCCTACGAGCAGTACTTC
CAIRGSYEQYF
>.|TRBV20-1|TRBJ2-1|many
TGCAGTGCTAGTGGAAACAGGGTAAGAAAGCGAACGAATGAGCAGTTCTTC
CSASGNRVRKRTNEQFF
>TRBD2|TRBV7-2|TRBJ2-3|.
TGTGCCAGCAGCTTACGACTAGCGGGAGATGAGGATACGCAGTATTTT
CASSLRLAGDEDTQYF
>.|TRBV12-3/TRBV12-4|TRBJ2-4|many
TGTGCCAGCGGCCCCGTACTAGGAGACATTCAGTACTTC
CASGPVLGDIQYF
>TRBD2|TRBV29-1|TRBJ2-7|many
TGCAGCGTCGGGAGATCCGGGACTAGTGTATACGAGCAGTACTTC
CSVGRSGTSVYEQYF
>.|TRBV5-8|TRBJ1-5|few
TGTGCCAGCAGCTTGGGCGTAGCGGAGGGTCAGCCCCAGCATTTT
CASSLGVAEGQPQHF
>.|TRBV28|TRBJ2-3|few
TGTGCCAGCGCCTTGGATGCCGGTACGCAGTATTTT
CASALDAGTQYF
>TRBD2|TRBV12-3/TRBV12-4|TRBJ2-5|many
TGTGCCAGCAGCCCTACTAGCGCCGAGACCCAGTACTTC
CASSPTSAETQYF
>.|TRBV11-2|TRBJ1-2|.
TGTGCCAGCAGTTATATTCCGGGACCGGTACACTATGGCTACACCTTC
CASSYIPGPVHYGYTF
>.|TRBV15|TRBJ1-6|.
TGTGCCACCAGCAGAGGACCCCCGGGACACCGGAGTTCACCCCTCCACTTT
CATSRGPPGHRSSPLHF
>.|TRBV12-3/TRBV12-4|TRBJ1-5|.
TGTGCCAGCAGTCCAAGGACAGTAAGCAATCAGCCCCAGCATTTT
CASSPRTVSNQPQHF
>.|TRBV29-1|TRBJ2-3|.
TGCAGCGCGTTGGATACTGGGGGAGTAACAGATACGCAGTATTTT
CSALDTGGVTDTQYF
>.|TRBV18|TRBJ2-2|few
TGTGCCAGCTCACCACGGCCAGGGAACACCGGGGAGCTGTTTTTT
CASSPRPGNTGELFF
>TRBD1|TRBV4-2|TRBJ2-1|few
TGTGCCAGCAGCCCCGAGGGCCAGGGGGCTTACAATGAGCAGTTCTTC
CASSPEGQGAYNEQFF